These 4 T cell receptor beta chains share one sample of origin, sequenced in a study of shared clonotypes between healthy human individuals. The naive CD8 population came from CD45RO-negative cells selected for CCR7, without terminally differentiated effector memory CD45RA+ cells. Some clones are missing from TCRdb's copy, which holds only in-frame ones; the method was immunoSEQ multiplex PCR. The sample holds hundreds of thousands of clones, 90% to 97% seen once. The sequenced sample was naive CD8+ T cells sorted from blood. All receptors come from a woman in her twenties or thirties in good health.

The chain uses TRBV5-1 and TRBJ1-1; tentatively, D is TRBD1 (5 bases). The germline CDR1 and CDR2 sequences are SGHRS and YFSETQ. This CDR3 region has 13 residues. The V end lost 3 bases, the J end lost 5 bases, and 11 bases lay between the germline ends. CDR3 DNA: TGCGCCAGCAGCTACTCAGGGCGTACTGAAGCTTTCTTT. Protein: CASSYSGRTEAFF.

Remarks on this clone: Other DNA sequences in the same sample also yield this CDR3. The J gene is TRBJ2-7, the V gene TRBV2, with 9 bases fitting TRBD1. Germline assignment: CDR1 SNHLY and CDR2 FYNNEI. The CDR3 sequence is 14 residues long. The V segment lost 6 bases and the J segment 1 base; nucleotides outside the gene matches: 4. The CDR3 DNA is TGTGCCAGCAGCCCGGGACAGGGTTCCTACGAGCAGTACTTC. It codes for CASSPGQGSYEQYF.

The V call is TRBV4-2, the J call TRBJ1-2; the D gene is possibly TRBD1 (5 bases). Trimming pared 0 bases from V and 2 bases from J, leaving 13 bases between. The CDR3 contains 16 residues. Per the germline V gene, CDR1 is LGHNA and CDR2 is YNFKEQ. The CDR3 here is CASSQDVGGRNYGYTF. The CDR3 DNA reads as TGTGCCAGCAGCCAAGATGTGGGGGGTAGGAACTATGGCTACACCTTC.

This rearrangement joins TRBV27 to TRBJ1-1, with a possible D match to TRBD1 (6 bases). V shed 4 bases and J shed 2 bases, with 11 bases lying between them. The CDR3 consists of 14 residues. The germline gives CDR1 MNHEY, CDR2 SMNVEV (reference sequence). CDR3 sequence (DNA): TGTGCCAGCAGTTCGACAGGTGGTAACACTGAAGCTTTCTTT. Its translation is CASSSTGGNTEAFF.